This record covers a single TCR beta chain. The CDR3 is made up of 18 amino acids. V lost 2 bases and J 2 bases, leaving 19 bases between the germline ends. The germline V gene encodes CDR1 SGHVS and CDR2 FNYEAQ. This sample is drawn from a study of CD8 T cells in ankylosing spondylitis. TCRdb independently ran MiXCR on the 5' RACE reads; one entry per CDR3 protein. The sample consists of approximately 150,000 distinct CDR3 sequences, 9.8% of them appearing once. The sequence derives from a female donor with ankylosing spondylitis or in good health (not recorded which). The rearrangement uses TRBV7-6 and TRBJ2-1, with a weak D call TRBD2 (5 bases). The sequenced sample was blood, either unsorted or a sorted T cell fraction (not recorded which). The CDR3 DNA reads TGTGCCAGCAGCTTATCGGCTAGCCGATCCCCGGCCTACAATGAGCAGTTCTTC. Its protein is CASSLSASRSPAYNEQFF. Full variable domain (missing parts from reference TRBV7-6 and TRBJ2-1): GAGVSQSPRYKVTKRGQDVALRCDPISGHVSLYWYRQALGQGPEFLTYFNYEAQQDKSGLPNDRFSAERPEGSISTLTIQRTEQRDSAMYRCASSLSASRSPAYNEQFFGPGTRLTVL.